These T cell receptor beta chains were read from a single sample in a study of cytomegalovirus exposure and HLA in healthy donors. Sequencing was performed with immunoSEQ multiplex PCR; in TCRdb, only in-frame clones are kept and a portion is missing. The table lists some 190,000 clones, roughly 80% of them singletons, with 1.5% in the top ten. Material: PBMCs. The receptors were sampled from a middle-aged man in good health and CMV-seronegative. CDR3s include the opening cysteine and the closing phenylalanine or tryptophan. Each record gives: clone size, CDR3 length, J gene, V gene, D gene, CDR3 DNA, CDR3 protein. The D gene is left open where the match is weak. Not all rows give a size; the values are once, few, many and, for expanded clones, a class.

NA,15,TRBJ1-2,TRBV5-5,NA,TGTGCCAGCAGCTGGGGGGGTCGAGGGGCCTATGGCTACACCTTC,CASSWGGRGAYGYTF
NA,14,TRBJ1-2,TRBV14,NA,TGTGCCAGCAGCCAAGCAGAACGCGGTAATGGCTACACCTTC,CASSQAERGNGYTF
few,13,TRBJ2-7,TRBV11-1,TRBD1,TGTGCCACCCGACAGGGAAGGGTGAGCGAGCAGTACTTC,CATRQGRVSEQYF
NA,14,TRBJ1-1,TRBV2,TRBD1,TGTGCCAGCAGGGACAGGGAGGGGGGGACTGAAGCTTTCTTT,CASRDREGGTEAFF
NA,17,TRBJ2-2,TRBV4-3,TRBD1,TGCGCCAGCAGCCAGGGTGGCTGGACAGGGTCTGCCGGGGAGCTGTTTTTT,CASSQGGWTGSAGELFF
NA,14,TRBJ2-1,TRBV16,NA,TGTGCCAGCAGCCAATCGCTGGGGGGCAATGAGCAGTTCTTC,CASSQSLGGNEQFF
NA,14,TRBJ2-7,TRBV21-1,NA,TGTGCCAGCACCAGACAGGGGGAGACCTACGAGCAGTACTTC,CASTRQGETYEQYF
few,16,TRBJ1-1,TRBV4-3,TRBD1,TGCGCCAGCAGCCAAGACCCGGGACAGAGGGGCACTGAAGCTTTCTTT,CASSQDPGQRGTEAFF
NA,15,TRBJ2-1,TRBV7-8,TRBD2,TGTGCCAGCAGCTACGGGACTAGGGGGAACAATGAGCAGTTCTTC,CASSYGTRGNNEQFF
NA,15,TRBJ1-2,TRBV4-2,NA,TGTGCCAGCAGCCACCCAGGGCTACAGGGCGATGGCTACACCTTC,CASSHPGLQGDGYTF
NA,13,TRBJ2-7,TRBV27,TRBD1,TGTGCCAGCAGTTTCGACAGGGGTTACGAGCAGTACTTC,CASSFDRGYEQYF
NA,15,TRBJ2-7,TRBV11-3,TRBD2,TGTGCCAGCAGCCCCAGGACGGGGGGATCCTACGAGCAGTACTTC,CASSPRTGGSYEQYF
NA,17,TRBJ2-3,TRBV5-1,TRBD2,TGCGCCAGCAGCCCGGGGGGGTCGTTGGCGGGAGGCGATACGCAGTATTTT,CASSPGGSLAGGDTQYF
NA,14,TRBJ1-2,TRBV28,NA,TGTGCCAGCAGTTCGCCTGAGAGGGTGGAGGGCTACACCTTC,CASSSPERVEGYTF
once,12,TRBJ2-7,TRBV7-9,TRBD1,TGTTCCAGCAGCTTGACAGGGGTCGAGCAGTACTTC,CSSSLTGVEQYF
NA,11,TRBJ2-7,TRBV28,NA,TGTGCCAGCAGCCTTGAGAACGAGCAGTACTTC,CASSLENEQYF
NA,14,TRBJ2-3,TRBV7-2,NA,TGTGCCAGCAGCTCAACGTTACGTTCGGGTACGCAGTATTTT,CASSSTLRSGTQYF
NA,15,TRBJ2-5,TRBV18,NA,TGTGCCAGCTCACCAGGTCTGGGAGGAAAAGAGACCCAGTACTTC,CASSPGLGGKETQYF
once,16,TRBJ2-7,TRBV4-1,TRBD2,TGCGCCAGCAGCCCTCGCCCGGGACTAGCGGTTCCCGAGCAGTACTTC,CASSPRPGLAVPEQYF
NA,12,TRBJ1-1,TRBV19,NA,TGTGCCACTGAAGCGGCCCCCAGGACGTCTTTCTTT,CATEAAPRTSFF
once,20,TRBJ2-2,TRBV30,TRBD2,TGTGCCTGGAGTCTTAATATTCAAGGGACTATCCGACGGAGTGGCGGGGAGCTGTTTTTT,CAWSLNIQGTIRRSGGELFF
once,17,TRBJ2-5,TRBV7-8,NA,TGTGCCAGCAGCTTAGACGTTGGGGCAGCCACCCAAGAGACCCAGTACTTC,CASSLDVGAATQETQYF
NA,17,TRBJ2-7,TRBV10-1,NA,TGCGCCAGCAGTGAGTCGCTTAGGCAGGGGAGTTTGGACGAGCAGTACTTC,CASSESLRQGSLDEQYF
NA,15,TRBJ1-2,TRBV25-1,TRBD1,TGTGCCAGCAGTGATCGGACAGGGGGCTACTATGGCTACACCTTC,CASSDRTGGYYGYTF
NA,17,TRBJ2-1,TRBV27,TRBD2,TGTGCCAGCAGTCCCCCGGCTCGCGGGGGGGCCGGGAATGAGCAGTTCTTC,CASSPPARGGAGNEQFF
NA,14,TRBJ2-7,TRBV18,NA,TGTGCCAGCTCACCAATCGGGTCCTCCTACGAGCAGTACTTC,CASSPIGSSYEQYF
few,15,TRBJ1-2,TRBV5-1,TRBD1,TGCGCCAGCAGCCTAAGTGACAGGGGCCTCTGGGGCTACACCTTC,CASSLSDRGLWGYTF
NA,16,TRBJ2-7,TRBV4-1,TRBD2,TGCGCCAGCAGCCAATCCTCTAGCGGGAGGACCTACGAGCAGTACTTC,CASSQSSSGRTYEQYF
NA,14,TRBJ1-3,TRBV7-3,NA,TGTGCCAGCAGCTTCCGGTACTCTGGAAACACCATATATTTT,CASSFRYSGNTIYF
NA,16,TRBJ2-1,TRBV13,TRBD2,TGTGCCAGCAGTTCTAGCGGGGCAAGCTCCTACAATGAGCAGTTCTTC,CASSSSGASSYNEQFF
NA,13,TRBJ1-5,TRBV30,NA,TGTGCCTGGAGTGCTCAGGGGAATCAGCCCCAGCATTTT,CAWSAQGNQPQHF
once,17,TRBJ1-5,TRBV7-8,TRBD1,TGTGCCAGCAGCTTCCCGGGGTGGGGAACAGGGGATCAGCCCCAGCATTTT,CASSFPGWGTGDQPQHF
NA,15,TRBJ1-4,TRBV4-3,TRBD1,TGCGCCAGCAGCCAAGAGGGACAGGGGAATGAAAAACTGTTTTTT,CASSQEGQGNEKLFF
NA,16,TRBJ2-6,TRBV21-1,NA,TGTGCCAGCAGCGGCCCCATTATTTCTGGGGCCAACGTCCTGACTTTC,CASSGPIISGANVLTF
NA,14,TRBJ1-1,TRBV18,TRBD1,TGTGCCAGCTCACCGACAGGGCAGGGCACTGAAGCTTTCTTT,CASSPTGQGTEAFF
NA,16,TRBJ2-7,TRBV2,TRBD2,TGTGCCAGCAGCTACCCTACTAGCGGGACTTCCTACGAGCAGTACTTC,CASSYPTSGTSYEQYF
NA,14,TRBJ2-1,TRBV4-1,NA,TGCGCCAGCAGCCGAGTGGGGCTGGGGAATGAGCAGTTCTTC,CASSRVGLGNEQFF
NA,14,TRBJ1-4,TRBV6-1,TRBD1,TGTGCCAGCACTAAGGACAGGAGTAATGAAAAACTGTTTTTT,CASTKDRSNEKLFF
NA,15,TRBJ2-4,TRBV28,TRBD1,TGTGCCAGCAGTTTAGGGGGGACAGGGGGAAACATTCAGTACTTC,CASSLGGTGGNIQYF
few,14,TRBJ2-2,TRBV6-5,NA,TGTGCCAGCAGCAACAGGTGGAACACCGGGGAGCTGTTTTTT,CASSNRWNTGELFF
NA,15,TRBJ2-7,TRBV19,TRBD2,TGTGCCAGTAGTCCCCAGACTAGCGGAGACTACGAGCAGTACTTC,CASSPQTSGDYEQYF
NA,15,TRBJ2-1,TRBV18,TRBD2,TGTGCCAGCTCCCCTGGACTAGCGGGCTACAATGAGCAGTTCTTC,CASSPGLAGYNEQFF
NA,16,TRBJ1-5,TRBV15,NA,TGTGCCACCAGCAGTGAGGGTAACAGGGCAATTCAGCCCCAGCATTTT,CATSSEGNRAIQPQHF
NA,13,TRBJ2-5,TRBV6-1,NA,TGTGCCAGCAGTCCTCAGGGCCAAGAGACCCAGTACTTC,CASSPQGQETQYF
NA,14,TRBJ2-7,TRBV5-3,NA,TGTGCCAGAAGCTTTCTCGGGGGATCCTACGAGCAGTACTTC,CARSFLGGSYEQYF
NA,11,TRBJ2-1,TRBV2,TRBD2,TGTGCCAGCCTGACTAGCGGGGGGGCATTCTTC,CASLTSGGAFF